What follows are 28 T cell receptor beta chains derived from one specimen sequenced in a study of cytomegalovirus exposure and HLA in healthy donors. With 60 Vbeta and 13 Jbeta primers, the PCR was carried out. Here immunoSEQ multiplex PCR was the method, and the copy in TCRdb shows in-frame clones only, minus some. The sample lists 100,000 to 150,000 clones; 60% to 85% were seen once. The sample consisted of PBMCs. These receptors were obtained from a woman in her forties in good health and CMV-seronegative.

This rearrangement joins TRBV19 to TRBJ2-1; D is perhaps TRBD2 (6 bases). Germline-derived CDR1 and CDR2 are LNHDA and SQIVND (reference sequence). V dropped 4 bases and J dropped 2 bases, with 9 bases sitting between them. The CDR3 sequence is 14 residues long. Here the CDR3 reads CASSRRDPYNEQFF. The DNA for the CDR3 is TGTGCCAGTAGTAGGAGGGACCCCTACAATGAGCAGTTCTTC.

The rearrangement uses TRBV19 and TRBJ1-5, with TRBD1 as a possible D gene (5 bases). The CDR3 covers 15 residues. Germline CDR1 LNHDA, CDR2 SQIVND (reference sequence). V shed 6 bases and J shed 3 bases, with 15 bases lying between them. The CDR3 sequence is CASRRQSDTNQPQHF. The CDR3, as DNA: TGTGCCAGTAGACGACAGTCGGACACCAATCAGCCCCAGCATTTT.

This clone was seen a single time. The chain has TRBV7-3 and TRBJ1-2; weak D call: TRBD1 (5 bases). Trimming cost V 5 bases and J 5 bases, with 18 bases left between them. Germline V gene sequence: CDR1 SGHTA, CDR2 FQGTGA. This CDR3 has 15 amino acids. The CDR3 region has the DNA TGTGCCAGCAGCACAGGACCGTCGGATATTTATGGCTACACCTTC. Translated, it gives CASSTGPSDIYGYTF.

The chain links TRBV15 to TRBJ2-3; 7 nucleotides agree with TRBD2. This CDR3 spans 17 amino acids. The V gene's germline CDR1 is LNHNV and CDR2 YYDKDF (reference sequence). Losses at the gene ends were 1 base for V and 2 bases for J; bases not matched to a gene: 9. The CDR3 DNA is TGTGCCACCAGCAGAGGTGTTGGCGGGAGCCCCACAGATACGCAGTATTTT. Translation gives CATSRGVGGSPTDTQYF.

This chain joins TRBV5-1 and TRBJ2-7; no definite D call. The CDR3 spans 13 residues. V lost 4 bases and J lost 0, with 8 bases in between. The germline V gene encodes CDR1 SGHRS and CDR2 YFSETQ. The CDR3 nucleotides read TGCGCCAGCAGCCAGAAAAGCTCCTACGAGCAGTACTTC. It encodes CASSQKSSYEQYF.

The chain joins TRBV7-8 to TRBJ1-4; D remains unclear. From germline, CDR1 is SGHVS and CDR2 FQNEAQ. There are 15 residues in the CDR3. V lost 5 bases, J lost 0 bases, and 10 bases lay in between. The CDR3 DNA reads as TGTGCCAGCAGCCAGGTGGCTGCAACTAATGAAAAACTGTTTTTT. The encoded protein is CASSQVAATNEKLFF.

This chain uses TRBV10-2 with TRBJ1-1; tentative D call: TRBD1 (6 bases). CDR3 length: 13 residues. V shed 7 bases and J shed 1 base, with 10 bases lying between them. Germline V lookup: CDR1 WSHSY, CDR2 SAAADI. As DNA, the CDR3 is TGCGCCAGCATTATGGACAGGAACACTGAAGCTTTCTTT. It is translated as CASIMDRNTEAFF.

The CDR3: CASSADRGGNSPLHF. The CDR3 bases are TGTGCCAGCAGCGCCGACAGGGGCGGGAATTCACCCCTCCACTTT. The rearrangement joins TRBV9 to TRBJ1-6, with 8 bases that match TRBD1. This CDR3 has 15 residues. The ends lost 3 bases at V and 7 bases at J; junction bases unmatched: 6. Germline CDR1 reads SGDLS; CDR2 reads YYNGEE.

V usage is TRBV15 and J usage is TRBJ2-5; D possibly corresponds to TRBD1 (6 bases). This CDR3 has 14 residues. V dropped 1 base and J dropped 5 bases, with 11 bases sitting between them. In germline, CDR1 is LNHNV, CDR2 YYDKDF (reference sequence). The DNA for the CDR3 is TGTGCCACCAGCAGAGCTACAGGGCTCGAGACCCAGTACTTC. It codes for CATSRATGLETQYF.

This chain uses TRBV5-1 with TRBJ2-7; D possibly corresponds to TRBD1 (7 bases). The ends were cut back, 3 bases at V and 7 bases at J, with 20 bases in the middle. The CDR3 sequence is 15 residues long. The germline V gene has CDR1 SGHRS and CDR2 YFSETQ. The CDR3 loop is CASSSTGEALFEQYF. The CDR3 DNA is TGCGCCAGCAGCTCCACAGGGGAGGCCCTTTTTGAGCAGTACTTC.

This CDR3 reads CASSIEAGGPRSTDTQYF. CDR3 sequence (DNA): TGTGCCAGTAGTATAGAGGCGGGGGGGCCCCGAAGCACAGATACGCAGTATTTT. The gene calls are TRBV19 and TRBJ2-3; 9 nucleotides agree with TRBD2. Germline CDR1 reads LNHDA; CDR2 reads SQIVND (reference sequence). Losses at the gene ends were 0 bases for V and 0 bases for J; bases not matched to a gene: 7. The CDR3 has 18 residues.

The rearrangement joins TRBV15 to TRBJ2-1; D might be TRBD2 (5 bases). V was pared by 0 bases and J by 7 bases, with 13 bases between. The germline CDR1 and CDR2 sequences are LNHNV and YYDKDF (reference sequence). The length of the CDR3 is 15 residues. The CDR3 loop is CATSRDRGTTNEQFF. For the CDR3, the DNA is TGTGCCACCAGCAGAGATCGGGGAACGACGAATGAGCAGTTCTTC.

The chain is built from TRBV7-3 and TRBJ2-2, with D tentatively TRBD2 (6 bases). V dropped 7 bases and J dropped 4 bases, with 16 bases sitting between them. The CDR3 extends over 15 amino acids. Germline V gene sequence: CDR1 SGHTA, CDR2 FQGTGA. The CDR3 sequence: CASTRYEEGTGELFF. As DNA, the CDR3 is TGTGCCAGCACGCGTTATGAGGAGGGCACCGGGGAGCTGTTTTTT. Together with reference TRBV7-3 and TRBJ2-2, the CDR3 gives the full variable domain: GAGVSQTPSNKVTEKGKYVELRCDPISGHTALYWYRQSLGQGPEFLIYFQGTGAADDSGLPNDRFFAVRPEGSVSTLKIQRTERGDSAVYLCASTRYEEGTGELFFGEGSRLTVL.

This chain uses TRBV25-1 with TRBJ2-7; the D gene is possibly TRBD1 (5 bases). V dropped 6 bases and J dropped 1 base, with 10 bases sitting between them. Germline CDR1 is MGHDK and CDR2 is SYGVNS. The CDR3 loop spans 13 amino acids. The CDR3 DNA sequence: TGTGCCAGCAGGACAGACAGATCCTACGAGCAGTACTTC. Protein product: CASRTDRSYEQYF.

J is TRBJ1-2 and V is TRBV28; 8 bases map to TRBD1. Trimming removed 7 bases from V and 3 bases from J; junction bases left unmatched: 1. Germline CDR1 MDHEN, CDR2 SYDVKM. CDR3 length: 12 residues. The CDR3 DNA follows: TGTGCCAGCACACAGGGGGACTATGGCTACACCTTC. It translates to CASTQGDYGYTF.

This chain connects TRBV6-5 to TRBJ1-4; D is perhaps TRBD1 (5 bases). The CDR3 consists of 14 residues. Germline V gene sequence: CDR1 MNHEY, CDR2 SVGAGI. Between the trimmed V and J ends, which lost 6 bases and 0 bases, there was a span of 8 bases. The CDR3: CASRNRPTNEKLFF. For the CDR3, the DNA is TGTGCCAGCAGAAACAGGCCAACTAATGAAAAACTGTTTTTT.

This chain uses TRBV11-2 with TRBJ1-4; possibly TRBD1 for D (6 bases). The CDR3 length is 16 residues. Trimming shortened V by 2 bases and J by 4 bases, and 14 bases separated the two germline ends. From germline, CDR1 is SGHAT and CDR2 FQNNGV. CDR3 sequence reads: CASSLPQGQINEKLFF. DNA of the CDR3: TGTGCCAGCAGCTTACCCCAGGGACAAATTAATGAAAAACTGTTTTTT.

V gene TRBV5-4 combines with J gene TRBJ2-1, with 11 bases that match TRBD2. CDR3 length: 17 amino acids. V lost 0 bases to trimming and J lost 2 bases; unmatched junction nucleotides: 4. CDR1 is SGHNT and CDR2 is YYREEE in the germline V gene (reference sequence). The CDR3 sequence: CASSLGDSGRAYNEQFF. The CDR3 DNA is TGTGCCAGCAGCTTGGGGGATAGCGGGAGGGCCTACAATGAGCAGTTCTTC.

The rearrangement uses TRBV29-1 and TRBJ2-1; TRBD2 is a possible D gene (6 bases). V was pared by 1 base and J by 2 bases, with 15 bases between. Germline V gene sequence: CDR1 SQVTM, CDR2 ANQGSEA. The CDR3 is 16 residues long. DNA of the CDR3: TGCAGCGTTGAAGGGATTGGCGGGGTACCCTACAATGAGCAGTTCTTC. Its protein product is CSVEGIGGVPYNEQFF.

The chain employs TRBV7-8 and TRBJ1-1; D may be TRBD1 (5 bases). CDR1 and CDR2 from the germline V gene are SGHVS and FQNEAQ. V was pared by 3 bases and J by 4 bases, with 9 bases between. This CDR3 comprises 13 residues. As DNA, the CDR3 is TGTGCCAGCAGCTTGGGGGGGACCACTGAAGCTTTCTTT. This gives the protein CASSLGGTTEAFF.

The rearrangement links TRBV5-1 to TRBJ1-1; D is unclear. Germline CDR1 reads SGHRS; CDR2 reads YFSETQ. The CDR3 consists of 15 residues. V was shortened by 0 bases and J by 6 bases, with 15 bases between the two germline ends. CDR3 sequence: CASSLGGGGNAEAFF. The CDR3 DNA reads TGCGCCAGCAGCTTGGGAGGAGGAGGTAACGCTGAAGCTTTCTTT.

This clone was seen only a few times. The V gene is TRBV30, the J gene TRBJ2-2, with D possibly being TRBD1 (6 bases). V lost 2 bases, J lost 3 bases, and 16 bases lay in between. Germline values: CDR1 GTSNPN, CDR2 SVGIG (reference sequence). This CDR3 is built from 16 residues. The CDR3 here is CAWSLGRGGYTGELFF. The CDR3 DNA is TGTGCCTGGAGTCTCGGCAGAGGGGGATACACCGGGGAGCTGTTTTTT.

The sample holds one count of this clone. The J gene is TRBJ1-5, the V gene TRBV5-8, with unresolved D. Germline CDR1 and CDR2: SGHTS and YDEGEE. This CDR3 spans 16 amino acids. The ends were cut back, 5 bases at V and 6 bases at J, with 21 bases in the middle. The CDR3 here is CASSDPRESGVQPQHF. DNA of the CDR3: TGTGCCAGCAGTGACCCCCGGGAGAGTGGTGTTCAGCCCCAGCATTTT.

This clone was counted once. This sequence joins TRBV4-1 and TRBJ2-5; 7 bases map to TRBD1. V dropped 0 bases and J dropped 5; count of bases not matched to a gene: 0. Germline-derived CDR1 and CDR2 are MGHRA and YSYEKL. This CDR3 has 13 amino acids. CDR3: CASSQDRGETQYF. The DNA for the CDR3 is TGCGCCAGCAGCCAAGACAGGGGGGAGACCCAGTACTTC.

The gene calls are TRBV7-2 and TRBJ2-1; tentatively, D is TRBD2 (6 bases). The germline V gene encodes CDR1 SGHTA and CDR2 FQGNSA. This CDR3 region has 14 residues. Trimming stripped 7 bases from V and 3 bases from J, with 13 bases between. The CDR3 DNA sequence: TGTGCCAGCAAGATTGACGGGGGCTACAATGAGCAGTTCTTC. Translated, it gives CASKIDGGYNEQFF.

In this sample, this clone turned up a few times. The V call is TRBV6-1, the J call TRBJ2-7; D might be TRBD1 (5 bases). Germline CDR1 MNHNS, CDR2 SASEGT. V gave up 6 bases and J gave up 5 bases, with 14 bases separating them. This CDR3 is built from 13 residues. The CDR3 nucleotides read TGTGCCAGCAGCGCTGAATGGGGCCACGAGCAGTACTTC. Protein product: CASSAEWGHEQYF.

The chain links TRBV5-1 to TRBJ2-3; TRBD1 agrees at 8 bases. CDR1 and CDR2 from the germline V gene are SGHRS and YFSETQ. There are 15 residues in the CDR3. With 5 bases clipped from V and 4 bases from J, the junction kept 9 bases outside the gene matches. The CDR3 DNA reads as TGCGCCAGCAGTTCGGACAGGGCGGGCGCAGATACGCAGTATTTT. Its translation is CASSSDRAGADTQYF.

V is TRBV12-5 and J is TRBJ1-5; weak D call: TRBD1 (5 bases). The germline gives CDR1 LGHNT, CDR2 FRNRAP. The CDR3 has 17 residues. V lost 0 bases and J lost 0, with 12 bases in between. This CDR3 is CASGLVPAGHSNQPQHF. The CDR3, as DNA: TGTGCTAGTGGTTTGGTACCGGCAGGGCATAGCAATCAGCCCCAGCATTTT.